The 14 T cell receptor beta chains listed next were all sequenced from one sample in a study of blood T cells in healthy people across ages. Using a J-beta primer mix together with a sample-barcoded 5' primer, a second PCR was run for roughly 6 to 11 cycles. TCRdb reprocessed the 5' RACE reads with MiXCR, giving one entry per CDR3 protein. The sample lists hundreds of thousands of distinct CDR3 sequences; around 38% were seen once. Input material: blood. These receptors originate from a man aged 80 or over in good health.

This clonotype was observed at least ten times. The genes are TRBV6-1 and TRBJ2-7; 7 bases agree with TRBD2. The V and J ends lost 3 bases and 0 bases, in that order; junction bases with no gene match: 8. CDR3 length equals 16 residues. Germline CDR1 is MNHNS and CDR2 is SASEGT. The CDR3 loop reads CASSDRSAGSSYEQYF. CDR3 nucleotide sequence: TGTGCCAGCAGTGATAGATCAGCGGGAAGCTCCTACGAGCAGTACTTC.

The CDR3 reads CASSWKTGNTEAFF. The CDR3 coding sequence is TGTGCCAGCAGCTGGAAAACAGGGAACACTGAAGCTTTCTTT. The chain couples TRBV11-2 to TRBJ1-1, with D possibly TRBD1 on 5 matching bases. Trimming removed 4 bases at V and 1 base at J, with 10 bases between. Germline-derived CDR1 and CDR2 are SGHAT and FQNNGV. CDR3 length: 14 residues.

The V and J genes are TRBV6-1 and TRBJ2-4, with unresolved D. The CDR3 totals 11 residues. Germline V lookup: CDR1 MNHNS, CDR2 SASEGT. V was pared by 4 bases and J by 9 bases, with 7 bases between. The DNA for the CDR3 is TGTGCCAGCAGTGTGGAGTCCATTCAGTACTTC. Translated: CASSVESIQYF.

This clonotype showed up just a few times. The rearrangement joins TRBV7-8 to TRBJ2-7; TRBD1 matches at 7 bases. Germline assignment: CDR1 SGHVS and CDR2 FQNEAQ. CDR3 length equals 14 residues. The V gene end was trimmed by 3 bases and the J gene end by 6 bases; junction bases not matched to a gene: 8. The DNA for the CDR3 is TGTGCCAGCAGCTTTACAGGGGAGAGGGGCGAGCAGTACTTC. Its protein is CASSFTGERGEQYF.

This clonotype was seen a few times. The chain has TRBV3-1 and TRBJ2-7; the match to TRBD1 covers 8 bases. The trim removed 4 bases at V and 7 bases at J, leaving 6 bases unmatched. CDR1 LGHDT and CDR2 YNNKEL come from the germline V gene (reference sequence). CDR3 size: 13 residues. The CDR3 region has the DNA TGTGCCAGCAGCCTACAACAGGGGGGTGAGCAGTACTTC. This codes for CASSLQQGGEQYF.

The chain uses TRBV6-2 or TRBV6-3 and TRBJ1-2, with TRBD1 as a possible D gene (6 bases). CDR1 and CDR2 from the germline V gene are MNHEY and SVGEGT. V lost 2 bases to trimming and J lost 2 bases, with 12 bases between them. This CDR3 comprises 15 residues. CDR3 sequence: CASSYPDRPNYGYTF. In DNA, the CDR3 is TGTGCCAGCAGTTACCCTGACAGGCCCAACTATGGCTACACCTTC.

This sequence joins TRBV5-1 and TRBJ1-1, with 10 bases identical to TRBD1. Germline V gene lookup returns CDR1 SGHRS and CDR2 YFSETQ. The CDR3 runs to 17 residues. With V trimmed by 4 bases and J by 0 bases, 9 bases remained unmatched. The CDR3 sequence: CASSPGQGGPVNTEAFF. In nucleotides, the CDR3 is TGCGCCAGCAGCCCCGGACAGGGGGGTCCCGTGAACACTGAAGCTTTCTTT.

This chain links TRBV9 with TRBJ2-7; D remains unclear. The germline V gene has CDR1 SGDLS and CDR2 YYNGEE. The CDR3 covers 14 residues. Deletions cut 0 bases from V and 2 bases from J, with 9 bases between. The CDR3 sequence: CASSVDGRTYEQYF. For the CDR3, the DNA is TGTGCCAGCAGCGTAGACGGCCGAACCTACGAGCAGTACTTC.

J is TRBJ1-5 and V is TRBV4-3; D gene uncertain. Germline V gives CDR1 LGHNA, CDR2 YSLEER. The CDR3 length is 15 residues. V lost 0 bases, J lost 6 bases, and 12 bases lay in between. DNA for the CDR3: TGCGCCAGCAGCCAAGATGGAGTAGTGGCTCAGCCCCAGCATTTT. Translation gives CASSQDGVVAQPQHF.

V gene TRBV11-2 combines with J gene TRBJ2-5; D is unresolved. The CDR3 loop spans 14 amino acids. The germline gives CDR1 SGHAT, CDR2 FQNNGV. The V and J ends lost 1 base and 5 bases respectively, with 11 bases between them. CDR3 sequence: CASSLGGNRETQYF. The DNA for the CDR3 is TGTGCCAGCAGCTTAGGGGGTAACCGGGAGACCCAGTACTTC.

This clonotype was detected a few times. A much larger clonotype is one base distant, so this may be a read error. The chain carries TRBV4-3 and TRBJ1-4, with D uncertain. V lost 0 bases to trimming and J lost 3 bases, with 11 bases between them. Germline CDR1 LGHNA, CDR2 YSLEER. CDR3 length: 16 amino acids. CDR3 bases: TGCGCCAGCAGCCAAGAGCTGAGCGCTGCTAATGAAAAACTGTTTTTT. Its protein is CASSQELSAANEKLFF.

This clonotype was seen repeatedly, ten times or more. V is TRBV20-1 and J is TRBJ2-7; the match to TRBD2 covers 11 bases. The CDR3 length is 16 residues. The germline CDR1 and CDR2 sequences are DFQATT and SNEGSKA (reference sequence). The ends lost 3 bases at V and 4 bases at J; junction bases unmatched: 11. The CDR3 spells CSASRRLAGGYYEQYF. The CDR3 DNA follows: TGCAGTGCTAGCCGCCGTCTAGCGGGAGGATATTACGAGCAGTACTTC.

This clonotype was seen repeatedly, ten times or more. This chain connects TRBV6-6 to TRBJ2-1; 11 nucleotides line up with TRBD2. After removal of 6 bases from V and 4 bases from J, the junction contained 5 bases not matched to a gene. Germline CDR1 MNHNY, CDR2 SVGAGI (reference sequence). The length of the CDR3 is 15 residues. CDR3 amino acids: CASSSGTSGYNEQFF. The CDR3 region has the DNA TGTGCCAGCAGCTCAGGGACTAGCGGATACAATGAGCAGTTCTTC.

This chain joins TRBV3-1 and TRBJ1-1; possible D gene TRBD1, 5 bases. Germline lookup yields CDR1 LGHDT and CDR2 YNNKEL (reference sequence). The CDR3 contains 13 residues. The ends were cut back, 3 bases at V and 5 bases at J, with 10 bases in the middle. CDR3 in amino acids: CASSQTGVTEAFF. In DNA form, the CDR3 reads TGTGCCAGCAGCCAGACGGGGGTAACTGAAGCTTTCTTT. The full variable domain, rest sourced from reference TRBV3-1 and TRBJ1-1, is DTAVSQTPKYLVTQMGNDKSIKCEQNLGHDTMYWYKQDSKKFLKIMFSYNNKELIINETVPNRFSPKSPDKAHLNLHINSLELGDSAVYFCASSQTGVTEAFFGQGTRLTVV.